A selection of T cell receptor beta chains follows, all from one sample in a study of T cells in localized non-small cell lung cancer. Sequencing used immunoSEQ multiplex PCR; TCRdb keeps in-frame clones, though not all of them. The sample records 45,000 to 55,000 clones, approximately 90% being singletons. Here the sequenced sample was peripheral blood, taken before any cancer treatment. These receptors originate from a male donor at least 60 years old with stage III squamous cell lung carcinoma. Both conserved end residues are part of each CDR3. The D gene is left open where the match is weak. Not every row has a clone size; where given, it reads once, few, many or a size class.

D: .; V: TRBV5-4; size: once; J: TRBJ2-1; CDR3: CASASHGGSYNEQFF; DNA: TGTGCCAGCGCAAGTCACGGGGGCTCCTACAATGAGCAGTTCTTC
D: .; V: TRBV19; size: .; J: TRBJ1-3; CDR3: CASSIRFAQSDSGNTIYF; DNA: TGTGCCAGTAGTATAAGGTTCGCACAGTCAGACTCTGGAAACACCATATATTTT
D: TRBD2; V: TRBV14; size: once; J: TRBJ2-7; CDR3: CASRGSGASYEQYF; DNA: TGTGCCAGCAGGGGCAGCGGGGCCTCCTACGAGCAGTACTTC
D: .; V: TRBV21-1; size: .; J: TRBJ2-3; CDR3: CASREGDTQYF; DNA: TGTGCCAGCAGAGAGGGAGATACGCAGTATTTT
D: .; V: TRBV27; size: .; J: TRBJ2-3; CDR3: CASSYISPLAQDTQYF; DNA: TGTGCCAGCAGCTACATTAGCCCCCTTGCACAAGATACGCAGTATTTT
D: .; V: TRBV19; size: .; J: TRBJ1-2; CDR3: CASSGRTLYGYTF; DNA: TGTGCCAGTAGTGGCAGAACCCTCTATGGCTACACCTTC
D: .; V: TRBV5-4; size: .; J: TRBJ2-7; CDR3: CASSPPSGASYEQYF; DNA: TGTGCCAGCAGCCCACCGAGCGGAGCATCCTACGAGCAGTACTTC
D: TRBD1; V: TRBV14; size: .; J: TRBJ1-6; CDR3: CASSGQGSPSGNSPLHF; DNA: TGTGCCAGCAGTGGACAGGGGTCCCCGAGTGGGAATTCACCCCTCCACTTT
D: TRBD1; V: TRBV18; size: .; J: TRBJ1-1; CDR3: CASSLQETGSPAFF; DNA: TGTGCCAGCTCTCTTCAGGAGACAGGGTCTCCAGCTTTCTTT
D: TRBD2; V: TRBV5-1; size: .; J: TRBJ2-3; CDR3: CASSRGLAGVEADTQYF; DNA: TGCGCCAGCAGCCGTGGACTAGCGGGAGTCGAGGCAGATACGCAGTATTTT
D: TRBD2; V: TRBV18; size: .; J: TRBJ2-1; CDR3: CASSPRTSGVYNEQFF; DNA: TGTGCCAGCTCACCAAGGACTAGCGGCGTCTACAATGAGCAGTTCTTC
D: .; V: TRBV29-1; size: .; J: TRBJ1-2; CDR3: CSVESFSNYGYTF; DNA: TGCAGCGTTGAGTCCTTTTCTAACTATGGCTACACCTTC
D: .; V: TRBV2; size: .; J: TRBJ2-2; CDR3: CASSEAYTGELFF; DNA: TGTGCCAGCAGTGAAGCTTATACCGGGGAGCTGTTTTTT
D: .; V: TRBV18; size: .; J: TRBJ1-2; CDR3: CASSPPARLDGYTF; DNA: TGTGCCAGCTCACCACCGGCTAGGTTGGATGGCTACACCTTC
D: TRBD1; V: TRBV15; size: few; J: TRBJ2-5; CDR3: CATSSDRGIETQYF; DNA: TGTGCCACCAGCTCAGACAGGGGGATCGAGACCCAGTACTTC
D: TRBD1; V: TRBV11-2; size: .; J: TRBJ2-5; CDR3: CASSLLSGTGEETQYF; DNA: TGTGCCAGCAGCTTATTGTCTGGGACAGGGGAAGAGACCCAGTACTTC
D: .; V: TRBV19; size: .; J: TRBJ2-5; CDR3: CASSEGSWRGETQYF; DNA: TGTGCCAGTAGTGAGGGTAGCTGGAGGGGAGAGACCCAGTACTTC
D: TRBD1; V: TRBV6-1; size: .; J: TRBJ2-3; CDR3: CASIQDRGTDTQYF; DNA: TGTGCCAGCATCCAGGACAGGGGCACAGATACGCAGTATTTT
D: .; V: TRBV28; size: .; J: TRBJ1-5; CDR3: CASSLPVGGQPQHF; DNA: TGTGCCAGCAGTTTACCCGTCGGCGGTCAGCCCCAGCATTTT
D: .; V: TRBV7-2; size: .; J: TRBJ1-6; CDR3: CAYGARGENSPLHF; DNA: TGTGCCTACGGGGCCCGGGGGGAGAATTCACCCCTCCACTTT